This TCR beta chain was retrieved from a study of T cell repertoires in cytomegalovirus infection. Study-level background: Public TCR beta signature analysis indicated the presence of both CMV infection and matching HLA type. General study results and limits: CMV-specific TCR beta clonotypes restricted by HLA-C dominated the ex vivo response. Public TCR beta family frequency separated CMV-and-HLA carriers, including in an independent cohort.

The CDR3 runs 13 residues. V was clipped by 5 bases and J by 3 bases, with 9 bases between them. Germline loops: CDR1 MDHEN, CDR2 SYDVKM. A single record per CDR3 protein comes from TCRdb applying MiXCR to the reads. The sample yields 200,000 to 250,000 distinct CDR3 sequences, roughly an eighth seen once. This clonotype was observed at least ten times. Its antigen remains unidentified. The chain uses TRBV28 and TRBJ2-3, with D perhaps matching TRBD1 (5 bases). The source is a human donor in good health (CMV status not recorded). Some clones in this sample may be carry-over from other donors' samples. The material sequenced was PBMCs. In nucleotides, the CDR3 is TGTGCCAGCAGTCGACAGTCGACAGATACGCAGTATTTT. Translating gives CASSRQSTDTQYF. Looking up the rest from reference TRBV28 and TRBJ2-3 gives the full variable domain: DVKVTQSSRYLVKRTGEKVFLECVQDMDHENMFWYRQDPGLGLRLIYFSYDVKMKEKGDIPEGYSVSREKKERFSLILESASTNQTSMYLCASSRQSTDTQYFGPGTRLTVL.